The rows below give T cell receptor beta chains drawn from one sample of a study of beta chain features in type 1 diabetes. Only in-frame clones appear in the TCRdb table, and some are missing; sequencing was by immunoSEQ multiplex PCR. The table has 200,000 to 250,000 clones, roughly 13% seen once. The specimen sequenced was naive CD4+ T cells from blood. The receptors shown here come from a woman aged 40-49 years in good health. Each CDR3 is given with its conserved first and last residue. D genes are given only for firm matches. Some rows mark clone size as missing; the rest say once, few, many or name a class of expanded clone.

j_gene	d_gene	v_gene	abundance	CDR3nt	CDR3aa
TRBJ2-6	TRBD1	TRBV9	few	TGTGCCAGCAGCCCTACAGGACAGGGTACTGGGGCCAACGTCCTGACTTTC	CASSPTGQGTGANVLTF
TRBJ2-7	TRBD1	TRBV2	few	TGTGCCAGCAAAAGACAGGGGGCCTACGAGCAGTACTTC	CASKRQGAYEQYF
TRBJ2-3	-	TRBV5-1	few	TGCGCCAGCAGCTTAGGCCGAGGGTTCACAGATACGCAGTATTTT	CASSLGRGFTDTQYF
TRBJ1-6	-	TRBV6-5	few	TGTGCCAGCAGTTACTCGAGTAATTCACCCCTCCACTTT	CASSYSSNSPLHF
TRBJ2-5	-	TRBV28	-	TGTGCCACCCATCTAGGGGGGGGGACCCAGTACTTC	CATHLGGGTQYF
TRBJ2-1	TRBD2	TRBV4-1	-	TGCGCCAGCAGCCAAGATGTCGCGGGGGTCCCCGTTGAGCAGTTCTTC	CASSQDVAGVPVEQFF
TRBJ1-3	-	TRBV18	few	TGTGCCAGCTCACCACGGGAAGGCAGGGCTGGAAACACCATATATTTT	CASSPREGRAGNTIYF
TRBJ2-2	-	TRBV19	-	TGTGCCAGTAGTATTTCACAGGGAAGTTCGTACACCGGGGAGCTGTTTTTT	CASSISQGSSYTGELFF
TRBJ2-3	-	TRBV7-2	-	TGTGCCAGCAGCTTACTCGGTCGGCTAGGTGGAGATACGCAGTATTTT	CASSLLGRLGGDTQYF
TRBJ2-1	TRBD2	TRBV4-3	few	TGCGCCAGCAGCCAGGGGGGACTAGCGGGTTACAATGAGCAGTTCTTC	CASSQGGLAGYNEQFF
TRBJ2-7	-	TRBV10-3	few	TGTGCCATCGGGGCAGACTACGAGCAGTACTTC	CAIGADYEQYF
TRBJ2-3	TRBD2	TRBV6-6	-	TGTGCCAGCAGTCCTAGCGGGGGGGCTTTCACAGATACGCAGTATTTT	CASSPSGGAFTDTQYF
TRBJ2-7	TRBD1	TRBV7-9	-	TGTGCCAGCAGCTTAGCTACAGGGGAACCCTCCTACGAGCAGTACTTC	CASSLATGEPSYEQYF
TRBJ2-3	-	TRBV9	-	TGTGCCAGCAGCGTAAGGGGGAGGGCTACGCAGTATTTT	CASSVRGRATQYF
TRBJ1-3	-	TRBV7-9	-	TGTGCCAGCAGCTTTAGTCTCTCTGGAAACACCATATATTTT	CASSFSLSGNTIYF
TRBJ2-3	TRBD2	TRBV4-2	-	TGTGCCAGCAGCCAAGCCGGACTAGCGGACACAGATACGCAGTATTTT	CASSQAGLADTDTQYF
TRBJ2-1	-	TRBV7-9	few	TGTGCCAGCAGCTTATTACTGGCTACAGGGAGCAATGAGCAGTTCTTC	CASSLLLATGSNEQFF
TRBJ2-2	TRBD2	TRBV5-8	-	TGTGCCAGCAGCTTGTTGGGAGGGGACACCGGGGAGCTGTTTTTT	CASSLLGGDTGELFF
TRBJ2-5	TRBD1	TRBV7-8	-	TGTGCCAGCAGCTCCTGGACAGGGGTGACCCAAGAGACCCAGTACTTC	CASSSWTGVTQETQYF
TRBJ1-2	-	TRBV4-2	many	TGTGCCAGCAGCCAAACGGACAGCTATGGCTACACCTTC	CASSQTDSYGYTF
TRBJ2-7	-	TRBV10-3	-	TGTGCCACCGGCGGAGGTACCTACGAGCAGTACTTC	CATGGGTYEQYF
TRBJ1-1	-	TRBV29-1	few	TGCAGCGTTGAGTCCAGGGGGAACACTGAAGCTTTCTTT	CSVESRGNTEAFF